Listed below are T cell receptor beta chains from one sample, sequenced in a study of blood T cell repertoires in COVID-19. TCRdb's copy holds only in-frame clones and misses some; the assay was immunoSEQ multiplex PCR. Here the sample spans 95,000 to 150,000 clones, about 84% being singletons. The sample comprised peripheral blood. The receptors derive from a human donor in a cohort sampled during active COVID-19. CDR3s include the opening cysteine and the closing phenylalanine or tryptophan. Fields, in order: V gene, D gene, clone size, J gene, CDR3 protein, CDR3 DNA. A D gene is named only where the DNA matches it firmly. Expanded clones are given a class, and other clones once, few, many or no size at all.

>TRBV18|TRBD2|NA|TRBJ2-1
CASSPSGGPDNEQFF
TGTGCCAGCTCACCATCGGGAGGGCCGGACAATGAGCAGTTCTTC
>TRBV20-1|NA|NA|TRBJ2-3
CSASSSSSSDTQYF
TGCAGTGCTAGTTCTAGCTCTTCATCCGATACGCAGTATTTT
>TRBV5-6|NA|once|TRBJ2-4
CASRYREGTNIQYF
TGTGCCAGCAGATACAGGGAAGGAACAAACATTCAGTACTTC
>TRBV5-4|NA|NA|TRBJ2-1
CASSDPPSSLYNEQFF
TGTGCCAGCAGCGACCCCCCCAGTAGCCTTTACAATGAGCAGTTCTTC
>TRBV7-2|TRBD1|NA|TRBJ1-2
CASSFGQGALNGYTF
TGTGCCAGCAGCTTCGGACAGGGGGCGCTCAATGGCTACACCTTC
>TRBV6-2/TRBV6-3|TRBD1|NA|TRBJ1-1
CASSYRRTGMIYTEAFF
TGTGCCAGCAGTTATAGGAGGACAGGGATGATTTACACTGAAGCTTTCTTT
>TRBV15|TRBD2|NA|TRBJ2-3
CATGETSGPTDTQYF
TGTGCCACCGGGGAAACTAGCGGGCCCACAGATACGCAGTATTTT
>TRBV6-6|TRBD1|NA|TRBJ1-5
CASSYSTGAGQPQHF
TGTGCCAGCAGTTACTCGACAGGGGCTGGTCAGCCCCAGCATTTT
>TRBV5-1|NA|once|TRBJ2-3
CASSTERDTQYF
TGCGCCAGCAGTACCGAGAGGGATACGCAGTATTTT
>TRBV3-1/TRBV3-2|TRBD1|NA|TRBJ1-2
CASSQGPRGVDGYTF
TGTGCCAGCAGCCAAGGGCCCAGGGGGGTCGATGGCTACACCTTC
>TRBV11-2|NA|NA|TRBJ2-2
CASSLAGARTGELFF
TGTGCCAGCAGCTTAGCGGGAGCCCGCACCGGGGAGCTGTTTTTT
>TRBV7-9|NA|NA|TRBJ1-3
CASSLGIPGTTGNTIYF
TGTGCCAGCAGCTTAGGGATACCCGGGACAACTGGAAACACCATATATTTT
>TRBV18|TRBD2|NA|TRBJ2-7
CASSDLSGRRDEQYF
TGTGCCAGCTCAGACCTTAGCGGGAGGCGGGACGAGCAGTACTTC
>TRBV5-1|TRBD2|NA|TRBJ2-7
CASSPGTSNYEQYF
TGCGCCAGCAGCCCCGGGACTAGCAACTACGAGCAGTACTTC
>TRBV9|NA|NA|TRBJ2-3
CASSASRLDPGSGTQYF
TGTGCCAGCAGCGCCTCCCGGCTGGACCCGGGATCTGGTACGCAGTATTTT
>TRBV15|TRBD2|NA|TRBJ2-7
CATSSGPGLESHEQYF
TGTGCCACCAGCAGTGGACCGGGACTAGAGTCCCACGAGCAGTACTTC
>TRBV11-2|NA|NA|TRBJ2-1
CASRYSTVGQYNEQFF
TGTGCCAGCAGGTACTCTACCGTAGGACAGTACAATGAGCAGTTCTTC
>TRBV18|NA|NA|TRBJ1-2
CASSPAGQGLYGYTF
TGTGCCAGCTCACCGGCTGGGCAGGGACTCTATGGCTACACCTTC
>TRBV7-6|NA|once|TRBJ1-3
CASSFPGSDTIYF
TGTGCCAGCAGCTTTCCCGGGTCGGACACCATATATTTT
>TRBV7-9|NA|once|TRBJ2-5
CASSTASEKETQYF
TGTGCCAGCAGCACCGCTAGCGAAAAAGAGACCCAGTACTTC
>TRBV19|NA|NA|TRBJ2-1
CASNAGLVGGEQFF
TGTGCCAGTAATGCGGGCCTCGTCGGGGGAGAGCAGTTCTTC
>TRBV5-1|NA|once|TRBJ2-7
CASMSSGEQYF
TGCGCCAGCATGTCGTCAGGCGAGCAGTACTTC
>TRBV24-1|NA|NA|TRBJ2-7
CASGPGTSEQYF
TGTGCCTCCGGTCCCGGGACTTCCGAGCAGTACTTC
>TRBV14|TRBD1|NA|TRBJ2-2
CASSQGQTTGELFF
TGTGCCAGCAGCCAGGGACAGACCACCGGGGAGCTGTTTTTT
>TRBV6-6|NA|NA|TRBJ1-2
CASSYPAWQRNGYTF
TGTGCCAGCAGTTACCCAGCGTGGCAACGTAACGGCTACACCTTC
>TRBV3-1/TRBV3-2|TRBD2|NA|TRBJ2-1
CASSHYSPGSGRAKDEQFF
TGTGCCAGCAGCCACTATTCCCCAGGGAGCGGGAGGGCCAAGGATGAGCAGTTCTTC
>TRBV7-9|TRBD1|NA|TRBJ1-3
CASSRTGGAGNTIYF
TGTGCCAGCAGCCGGACAGGGGGCGCTGGAAACACCATATATTTT
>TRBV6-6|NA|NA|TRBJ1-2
CASSQNINYGYTF
TGTGCCAGCAGCCAAAACATCAACTATGGCTACACCTTC
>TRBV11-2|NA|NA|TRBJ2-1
CASSPHPGSDNEQFF
TGTGCCAGCAGCCCCCACCCGGGAAGCGACAATGAGCAGTTCTTC
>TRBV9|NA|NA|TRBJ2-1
CASSARESYNEQFF
TGTGCCAGCAGCGCGAGGGAGAGCTACAATGAGCAGTTCTTC
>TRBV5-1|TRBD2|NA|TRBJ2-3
CASSQRSGTSGRARTSTDTQYF
TGCGCCAGCAGCCAAAGATCCGGGACTAGCGGGAGGGCCCGCACTAGCACAGATACGCAGTATTTT
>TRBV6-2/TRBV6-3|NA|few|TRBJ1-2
CASSRQVGSLNYGYTF
TGTGCCAGCAGCCGGCAGGTTGGGTCCCTTAACTATGGCTACACCTTC
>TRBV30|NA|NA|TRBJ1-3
CAWSVDISGNTIYF
TGTGCCTGGAGTGTAGACATCTCTGGAAACACCATATATTTT
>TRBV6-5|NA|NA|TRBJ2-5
CASSYGQTNQETQYF
TGTGCCAGCAGTTACGGACAGACAAATCAAGAGACCCAGTACTTC
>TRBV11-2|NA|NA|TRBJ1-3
CASRGPLTSGNTIYF
TGTGCCAGCAGGGGGCCGTTAACCTCTGGAAACACCATATATTTT
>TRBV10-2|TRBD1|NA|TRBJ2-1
CASSAPGQVAWPSYNEQFF
TGCGCCAGCAGTGCGCCGGGACAGGTCGCATGGCCCTCCTACAATGAGCAGTTCTTC
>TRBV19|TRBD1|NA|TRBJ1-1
CASRRIRGTGKMNTEAFF
TGTGCCAGTAGAAGAATCCGAGGGACAGGGAAGATGAACACTGAAGCTTTCTTT
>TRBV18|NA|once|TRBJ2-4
CASSQDIAKNIQYF
TGTGCCAGCTCACAGGACATAGCCAAAAACATTCAGTACTTC
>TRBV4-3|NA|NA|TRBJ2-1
CASSQDVSDNEQFF
TGCGCCAGCAGCCAAGATGTTAGCGACAATGAGCAGTTCTTC
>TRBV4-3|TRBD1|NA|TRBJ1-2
CASSLLTGTGAHGYTF
TGCGCCAGCAGCCTTTTAACCGGGACAGGGGCGCATGGCTACACCTTC
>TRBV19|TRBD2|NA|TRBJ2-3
CASRLAGESTDTQYF
TGTGCCAGTAGGTTAGCGGGAGAGAGCACAGATACGCAGTATTTT
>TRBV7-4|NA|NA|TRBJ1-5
CASSDLRGQPQHF
TGTGCCAGCAGTGACCTAAGGGGTCAGCCCCAGCATTTT
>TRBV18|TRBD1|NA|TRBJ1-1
CASSPFEGAMGTEAFF
TGTGCCAGCTCACCATTTGAGGGGGCGATGGGCACTGAAGCTTTCTTT
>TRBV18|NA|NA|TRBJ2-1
CASSPPLGGEQFF
TGTGCCAGCTCACCCCCCCTGGGGGGTGAGCAGTTCTTC